The 30 T cell receptor beta chains in this list originate from one sample, sequenced in a study of identical twins. In TCRdb, the 5' RACE reads were re-called with MiXCR into one record per CDR3 protein. The data hold more than 600,000 distinct CDR3 sequences, with 18% observed a single time. These records were also assigned to another study, of T cells expressing NK-cell markers.

The sequenced sample consisted of PBMCs. Receptors were obtained from a woman between 18 and 29 years old in good health.

The V gene is TRBV5-1, the J gene TRBJ2-2, with 11 bases fitting TRBD2. CDR1 and CDR2 (germline): SGHRS, YFSETQ. This CDR3 contains 16 residues. The V segment lost 6 bases and the J segment 6 bases; nucleotides outside the gene matches: 10. For the CDR3, the DNA is TGCGCCAGCACCTTCGGACTAGCGGGTAGACCCGGGGAGCTGTTTTTT. It is translated as CASTFGLAGRPGELFF.

The CDR3 DNA reads as TGTGCCAGCAGCTCCGATCCTTCGGGGACAGGGATTGAAGCTTTCTTT. Residues: CASSSDPSGTGIEAFF. V gene TRBV7-2 combines with J gene TRBJ1-1, with TRBD1 matching 9 bases. V was clipped by 4 bases and J by 7 bases; unmatched bases: 13. CDR1 and CDR2 (germline): SGHTA, FQGNSA. The CDR3 contains 16 residues.

The V and J genes are TRBV6-2 or TRBV6-3 and TRBJ2-1, with D unclear. The CDR3 runs 14 residues. Trimming took off 0 bases at V and 4 bases at J, with 7 bases between the two ends. Germline-derived CDR1 and CDR2 are MNHEY and SVGEGT. CDR3 DNA sequence: TGTGCCAGCAGTTACTCGGTAGAGTACAATGAGCAGTTCTTC. It translates to CASSYSVEYNEQFF.

The V gene is TRBV6-1, the J gene TRBJ1-1; 10 bases match TRBD1. This CDR3 has 13 amino acids. With 8 bases clipped from V and 3 bases from J, the junction kept 3 bases outside the gene matches. Germline V gene sequence: CDR1 MNHNS, CDR2 SASEGT. The CDR3 DNA reads as TGTGCCAGCTTGGACAGGGGGGACACTGAAGCTTTCTTT. It specifies CASLDRGDTEAFF.

The gene calls are TRBV6-1 and TRBJ1-1, with D hard to call. The CDR3 length is 13 residues. Trimming took 8 bases from V and 2 from J, leaving 12 bases between them. Germline CDR1 reads MNHNS; CDR2 reads SASEGT. CDR3 sequence: CASCRTINTEAFF. The CDR3 DNA is TGTGCCAGCTGTAGGACCATAAACACTGAAGCTTTCTTT.

In its sample, this clonotype was seen a few times. The chain combines TRBV12-3 or TRBV12-4 with TRBJ2-1; 10 nucleotides line up with TRBD2. The CDR3 spans 17 residues. J gave up 9 bases and V 7 bases, and 18 bases lay outside the gene matches. CDR3 bases: TGTGCCAGCAAGCTAGCGGGAGCGGCCCATTGGAGTTCTGAGCAGTTCTTC. Protein sequence: CASKLAGAAHWSSEQFF.

A single count supports this clonotype. The chain recombines TRBV21-1 with TRBJ2-5; the table's D call TRBD1 went unverified against the DNA. TRBV21-1 has pseudogene status. The CDR3 is 15 amino acids. The CDR3 loop reads CASSKRGDRPETQYF. The DNA for the CDR3 is TGTGCCAGCAGCAAACGGGGGGACCGCCCAGAGACCCAGTACTTC.

This clonotype was seen more than once but under ten times. The chain has TRBV20-1 and TRBJ1-2; 8 positions agree with TRBD1. The CDR3 totals 11 residues. The V gene's germline CDR1 is DFQATT and CDR2 SNEGSKA (reference sequence). After removal of 7 bases from V and 8 bases from J, the junction contained 6 bases not matched to a gene. CDR3 sequence (DNA): TGCAGTGTTTCAGGGGGCGGCGGCTACACCTTC. The encoded protein is CSVSGGGGYTF.

This clonotype was recorded a few times. The J gene is TRBJ1-1, the V gene TRBV12-3 or TRBV12-4; TRBD1 is a possible D gene (5 bases). Trimming cost V 3 bases and J 10 bases, with 18 bases left between them. The CDR3 runs 14 residues. The CDR3 DNA reads as TGTGCCAGCAGTTTGGCGGCTGCACGCACAGGAGCTTTCTTT. This gives the protein CASSLAAARTGAFF.

This clonotype has only a few counts. This chain connects TRBV3-1 to TRBJ2-5, with D tentatively TRBD2 (5 bases). V was clipped by 1 base and J by 6 bases, with 18 bases between them. Germline CDR1 LGHDT, CDR2 YNNKEL (reference sequence). CDR3 size: 16 residues. The CDR3 sequence is CASSQADGGIRKTQYF. The CDR3 bases are TGTGCCAGCAGCCAAGCGGACGGAGGTATCCGAAAGACCCAGTACTTC.

V usage is TRBV7-6 and J usage is TRBJ1-1, with D uncertain. The CDR3 totals 15 residues. V was clipped by 1 base and J by 4 bases, with 13 bases between them. Germline values: CDR1 SGHVS, CDR2 FNYEAQ. Here the CDR3 reads CASSLEAKGSTEAFF. DNA of the CDR3: TGTGCCAGCAGCTTAGAAGCTAAAGGGAGCACTGAAGCTTTCTTT.

As for this clonotype: A much bigger clone sits one base away, suggesting this may be a read error. This chain uses TRBV7-2 with TRBJ2-1; D might be TRBD2 (6 bases). The CDR3 runs 15 residues. Germline values: CDR1 SGHTA, CDR2 FQGNSA. Trimming shortened V by 8 bases and J by 0 bases, and 14 bases separated the two germline ends. The CDR3 DNA reads TGTGCCAGCGGCCGGGACTTGTACTCCTACAATGAGCAGTTCTTC. This translates into CASGRDLYSYNEQFF.

The table lists this clonotype with a few counts. This chain connects TRBV12-3 or TRBV12-4 to TRBJ2-5; D is possibly TRBD2 (5 bases). The CDR3 spans 13 residues. Trimming removed 7 bases at V and 4 bases at J, with 13 bases between. The CDR3 DNA sequence: TGTGCCAGCACCCAACATGCGGGAGAGACCCAGTACTTC. Protein product: CASTQHAGETQYF.

The chain uses TRBV27 and TRBJ1-1, with 7 nucleotides matching TRBD1. V was pared by 4 bases and J by 8 bases, with 4 bases of the junction left unmatched. Germline V gives CDR1 MNHEY, CDR2 SMNVEV (reference sequence). The CDR3 spans 12 residues. CDR3 in DNA: TGTGCCAGCAGTTCTTACAGGGGCGAAGCTTTCTTT. It is translated as CASSSYRGEAFF.

This clonotype was recorded a few times. The chain recombines TRBV9 with TRBJ1-4; D unclear. The V gene's germline CDR1 is SGDLS and CDR2 YYNGEE. The CDR3 length is 14 residues. Trimming removed 0 bases from V and 3 bases from J, with 6 bases in between. DNA for the CDR3: TGTGCCAGCAGCGTAGGTGGATCTAATGAAAAACTGTTTTTT. Encoded protein: CASSVGGSNEKLFF.

The chain couples TRBV6-6 to TRBJ1-2, with D unresolved. CDR3 length: 13 amino acids. V was trimmed by 6 bases and J by 8 bases, leaving 16 bases between them. CDR1 is MNHNY and CDR2 is SVGAGI in the germline V gene (reference sequence). This chain's CDR3 is CASSYRTDFGYTF. The DNA for the CDR3 is TGTGCCAGCAGCTATAGGACCGACTTCGGCTACACCTTC.

The chain is built from TRBV19 and TRBJ2-3; the D is unclear. The CDR3 covers 14 residues. V lost 8 bases to trimming and J lost 1 base, with 13 bases between them. Germline assignment: CDR1 LNHDA and CDR2 SQIVND (reference sequence). CDR3 nucleotide sequence: TGTGCCAGTCGGCTCCACGGCCGCACAGATACGCAGTATTTT. Its protein is CASRLHGRTDTQYF.

This clonotype was recorded a few times. The rearrangement links TRBV10-2 to TRBJ2-6; 10 bases line up with TRBD2. The CDR3 spans 17 residues. In germline, CDR1 is WSHSY, CDR2 SAAADI. Trimming removed 3 bases from V and 1 base from J; junction bases left unmatched: 3. The CDR3 region is CASSEGLADSGANVLTF. The CDR3 nucleotides are TGCGCCAGCAGTGAAGGACTAGCGGATTCTGGGGCCAACGTCCTGACTTTC.

This clonotype was picked up a small number of times. CDR3 sequence: CASSLRGGLGYNEQFF. CDR3 bases: TGTGCCAGCAGCTTAAGAGGGGGGCTGGGGTACAATGAGCAGTTCTTC. The chain has TRBV7-2 and TRBJ2-1; either TRBD1 or TRBD2 may supply D (6 bases each). Trimming pared 2 bases from V and 4 bases from J, leaving 15 bases between. The germline V gene encodes CDR1 SGHTA and CDR2 FQGNSA. This CDR3 is 16 amino acids long. The full variable domain, in which reference TRBV7-2 and TRBJ2-1 provide the parts outside the CDR3, is GAGVSQSPSNKVTEKGKDVELRCDPISGHTALYWYRQSLGQGLEFLIYFQGNSAPDKSGLPSDRFSAERTGGSVSTLTIQRTQQEDSAVYLCASSLRGGLGYNEQFFGPGTRLTVL.

This clonotype was counted between two and nine times. CDR3 nucleotides: TGCGCCAGCAGCCAAGAAATGGTTCCCTACAATGAGCAGTTCTTC. This translates into CASSQEMVPYNEQFF. The chain recombines TRBV4-3 with TRBJ2-1; D is unresolved. Per germline, CDR1 LGHNA and CDR2 YSLEER. The CDR3 consists of 15 residues. V was clipped by 0 bases and J by 2 bases, with 8 bases between them.

This clonotype has at least ten counts. The rearrangement links TRBV11-2 to TRBJ1-4; D remains ambiguous. Deletions cut 3 bases from V and 0 bases from J, with 5 bases between. Germline assignment: CDR1 SGHAT and CDR2 FQNNGV. This CDR3 spans 14 amino acids. The CDR3 DNA reads TGTGCCAGCAGCTTGGGGTCAACTAATGAAAAACTGTTTTTT. This encodes CASSLGSTNEKLFF.

V is TRBV30 and J is TRBJ2-1; 10 bases align to TRBD1. The ends lost 7 bases at V and 12 bases at J; junction bases unmatched: 15. Germline V gene sequence: CDR1 GTSNPN, CDR2 SVGIG (reference sequence). This CDR3 is built from 14 residues. The CDR3 sequence: CASHQGQGFGAQFF. CDR3 nucleotide sequence: TGTGCCTCCCACCAGGGACAGGGGTTTGGTGCGCAGTTCTTC.

The chain uses TRBV10-3 and TRBJ2-1; D uncertain. The V end was cut by 10 bases, the J end by 3 bases, with 10 bases between. There are 12 residues in the CDR3. The V gene's germline CDR1 is ENHRY and CDR2 SYGVKD. CDR3 nucleotides: TGTGCCACCGCAGTTAACTACAATGAGCAGTTCTTC. Amino acids: CATAVNYNEQFF.

The gene calls are TRBV12-3 or TRBV12-4 and TRBJ2-5; tentative D call: TRBD1 (6 bases). V was cut by 6 bases and J by 10 bases, with 21 bases left in between. This CDR3 region has 14 residues. CDR3 in DNA: TGTGCCAGCAGGGGACCGACAGGACGTGAGGACCAGTACTTC. It encodes CASRGPTGREDQYF.

The chain carries TRBV20-1 and TRBJ2-1; 7 bases match TRBD2. Germline V lookup: CDR1 DFQATT, CDR2 SNEGSKA (reference sequence). The V segment lost 4 bases and the J segment 6 bases; nucleotides outside the gene matches: 12. This CDR3 has 15 amino acids. CDR3 sequence reads: CSATDGLGGGNEQFF. CDR3 nucleotide sequence: TGCAGTGCTACGGACGGACTAGGAGGCGGCAATGAGCAGTTCTTC.

This clonotype was detected only a few times. The rearrangement uses TRBV20-1 and TRBJ2-3, with D possibly being TRBD2 (7 bases). The CDR3 has 17 amino acids. Germline V CDR1 and CDR2: DFQATT, SNEGSKA (reference sequence). V lost 3 bases, J lost 0 bases, and 19 bases lay in between. In nucleotides, the CDR3 is TGCAGTGCTAGTAAAATCCGGGGGGCCTCTAGCACAGATACGCAGTATTTT. It is translated as CSASKIRGASSTDTQYF.

This clonotype was detected a few times. This chain uses TRBV9 with TRBJ2-1; D tentatively reads TRBD1 or TRBD2 (5 bases each). V dropped 3 bases and J dropped 7 bases, with 20 bases sitting between them. This CDR3 contains 16 residues. Germline values: CDR1 SGDLS, CDR2 YYNGEE. CDR3 region: CASSGKRGTLKNEQFF. The DNA for the CDR3 is TGTGCCAGCAGCGGGAAACGGGGCACCCTCAAGAATGAGCAGTTCTTC.

The J gene is TRBJ1-2, the V gene TRBV20-1; TRBD1 matches 9 bases. From germline, CDR1 is DFQATT and CDR2 SNEGSKA (reference sequence). J gave up 3 bases and V 3 bases, and 5 bases lay outside the gene matches. The CDR3 covers 14 residues. CDR3 sequence (DNA): TGCAGTGCTAGCCAGGACAGGGGCTACTATGGCTACACCTTC. It translates to CSASQDRGYYGYTF.

This clonotype has just a few counts. The CDR3 protein is CASSRIITEAFF. In DNA, the CDR3 is TGTGCCAGCAGTCGCATTATCACTGAAGCTTTCTTT. J is TRBJ1-1 and V is TRBV5-8, with no clear D. The germline CDR1 and CDR2 sequences are SGHTS and YDEGEE. With 5 bases removed from V and 4 bases from J, the gap between germline ends came to 9 bases. The CDR3 extends over 12 amino acids.

The sample holds a few counts of this clonotype. The V gene is TRBV9, the J gene TRBJ2-1; tentative D call: TRBD2 (6 bases). This CDR3 comprises 14 residues. Trimming removed 3 bases at V and 4 bases at J, with 11 bases between. From germline, CDR1 is SGDLS and CDR2 YYNGEE. CDR3 residues: CASSERREYNEQFF. The CDR3 DNA is TGTGCCAGCAGCGAGCGGCGGGAATACAATGAGCAGTTCTTC. Using reference TRBV9 and TRBJ2-1 for the parts outside the CDR3, the full variable domain is DSGVTQTPKHLITATGQRVTLRCSPRSGDLSVYWYQQSLDQGLQFLIQYYNGEERAKGNILERFSAQQFPDLHSELNLSSLELGDSALYFCASSERREYNEQFFGPGTRLTVL.